The 28 T cell receptor beta chains below all came from one sample that was sequenced in a study of PD-L1 blockade in urothelial cancer. The assay was immunoSEQ multiplex PCR, and TCRdb's table has in-frame clones only and misses some. The sample holds 30,000 or so clones, about 89% seen once. Time point: peripheral blood 6 weeks after treatment start. This specimen was PBMCs, taken around atezolizumab (anti-PD-L1) treatment. These receptors all come from a man at least 80 years old with urothelial cancer.

About this clone itself: The sample holds other DNA sequences that translate to the same CDR3. J is TRBJ2-1 and V is TRBV5-1, with a possible D match to TRBD1 (5 bases). The germline gives CDR1 SGHRS, CDR2 YFSETQ. V lost 4 bases to trimming and J lost 5 bases, with 10 bases between them. This CDR3 is 13 amino acids long. In DNA form, the CDR3 reads TGCGCCAGCAGCCCAGACAGAAACAATGAGCAGTTCTTC. Encoded protein: CASSPDRNNEQFF.

The rearrangement joins TRBV9 to TRBJ2-2; 8 nucleotides match TRBD2. The J segment lost 6 bases and the V segment lost 0 bases, leaving 10 bases of the junction unmatched. The CDR3 covers 17 residues. Germline CDR1 and CDR2: SGDLS and YYNGEE. This CDR3 is CASSVGAGVRYSGELFF. DNA of the CDR3: TGTGCCAGCAGCGTAGGAGCGGGAGTCAGGTACTCCGGGGAGCTGTTTTTT.

The V call is TRBV2, the J call TRBJ2-3; 8 nucleotides match TRBD2. The junction had 7 bases not matched to a gene; V was cut back by 3 bases and J by 2 bases. Looked up from germline, CDR1 is SNHLY and CDR2 is FYNNEI. The CDR3 sequence is 16 residues long. Written as DNA, the CDR3 is TGTGCCAGCAGTGATGGGGGCGGGAGGACCACAGATACGCAGTATTTT. Amino acids: CASSDGGGRTTDTQYF. The full variable domain, with the rest looked up from reference TRBV2 and TRBJ2-3, is EPEVTQTPSHQVTQMGQEVILRCVPISNHLYFYWYRQILGQKVEFLVSFYNNEISEKSEIFDDQFSVERPDGSNFTLKIRSTKLEDSAMYFCASSDGGGRTTDTQYFGPGTRLTVL.

This clone was counted a few times. The J gene is TRBJ2-7, the V gene TRBV27, with 7 bases identical to TRBD2. From germline, CDR1 is MNHEY and CDR2 SMNVEV (reference sequence). There are 16 residues in the CDR3. Written as DNA, the CDR3 is TGTTTGGCAGTATCGACTTTGTCGGGGGGACTCCACGAGCAGTACTTC. This translates into CLAVSTLSGGLHEQYF.

CDR3: CASQMRQGSSGANVLTF. Here the CDR3 DNA reads TGTGCCTCCCAGATGAGGCAGGGAAGCTCTGGGGCCAACGTCCTGACTTTC. The chain joins TRBV30 to TRBJ2-6, with D possibly being TRBD1 (5 bases). The CDR3 sequence is 17 residues long. Germline CDR1 is GTSNPN and CDR2 is SVGIG (reference sequence). The germline V and J ends were trimmed by 7 bases and 0 bases, with 19 bases remaining between them.

This rearrangement joins TRBV5-5 to TRBJ2-7; a possible D gene is TRBD2 (6 bases). V lost 0 bases and J lost 4, with 20 bases in between. The germline CDR1 and CDR2 sequences are SGHKS and YYEKEE (reference sequence). This CDR3 is 17 amino acids long. CDR3 protein: CASSLGSTEQRVYEQYF. The CDR3 coding sequence is TGTGCCAGCAGCTTGGGATCGACGGAACAGCGGGTGTACGAGCAGTACTTC.

This clone was observed a handful of times. The J gene is TRBJ2-1, the V gene TRBV18; 7 bases line up with TRBD1. Germline loops: CDR1 KGHSH, CDR2 LQKENI. CDR3 size: 16 residues. Germline trimming cut 7 bases from V and 3 bases from J; bases unmatched to any gene: 12. CDR3 loop: CASCLPRGTHYNEQFF. The CDR3 bases are TGTGCCAGCTGTCTACCCAGGGGGACCCACTACAATGAGCAGTTCTTC.

The chain couples TRBV28 to TRBJ2-7; no reliable D call. CDR3 length: 16 amino acids. V shed 3 bases and J shed 2 bases, with 17 bases lying between them. Germline assignment: CDR1 MDHEN and CDR2 SYDVKM. The DNA for the CDR3 is TGTGCCAGCAGTTTTAACTTGGGCTTACTCACCTACGAGCAGTACTTC. It is translated as CASSFNLGLLTYEQYF.

The gene calls are TRBV7-9 and TRBJ1-4, with 10 bases lining up with TRBD1. CDR3 length equals 14 residues. Germline lookup yields CDR1 SEHNR and CDR2 FQNEAQ (reference sequence). The J segment lost 15 bases and the V segment lost 4 bases, leaving 11 bases of the junction unmatched. In DNA, the CDR3 is TGTGCCAGCAGCTCCGGGACAGGGGCGCTAAGGGTGTTTTTT. This gives the protein CASSSGTGALRVFF.

The rearrangement joins TRBV6-5 to TRBJ2-7, with 10 bases lining up with TRBD2. Germline V gene data show CDR1 as MNHEY and CDR2 as SVGAGI. This CDR3 region has 15 residues. The CDR3 loop is CAVGAGGFNPYEQYF. CDR3 DNA: TGTGCGGTAGGAGCGGGAGGGTTTAACCCCTACGAGCAGTACTTC.

This chain uses TRBV4-1 with TRBJ2-1, with 9 bases matching TRBD2. Germline V gene sequence: CDR1 MGHRA, CDR2 YSYEKL. V dropped 3 bases and J dropped 2; count of bases not matched to a gene: 8. This CDR3 contains 17 residues. CDR3 sequence (DNA): TGCGCCAGCAGCCAGCAGGCTAGCGGGAATACCTACAATGAGCAGTTCTTC. Protein product: CASSQQASGNTYNEQFF.

This clone was seen only a few times. V usage is TRBV11-3 and J usage is TRBJ2-1, with 10 bases identical to TRBD2. Per the germline V gene, CDR1 is SGHNT and CDR2 is YENEEA. This CDR3 is built from 15 residues. J gave up 8 bases and V 1 base, and 5 bases lay outside the gene matches. The CDR3 is CASSLGVLAGYEQFF. The CDR3 DNA reads as TGTGCCAGCAGCTTAGGAGTACTAGCGGGATATGAGCAGTTCTTC. The complete variable domain, with remaining parts taken from reference TRBV11-3 and TRBJ2-1, reads EAGVVQSPRYKIIEKKQPVAFWCNPISGHNTLYWYLQNLGQGPELLIRYENEEAVDDSQLPKDRFSAERLKGVDSTLKIQPAELGDSAVYLCASSLGVLAGYEQFFGPGTRLTVL.

The chain joins TRBV30 to TRBJ1-3, with 9 bases that match TRBD1. The germline V gene has CDR1 GTSNPN and CDR2 SVGIG (reference sequence). The V and J ends lost 2 bases and 2 bases, in that order; junction bases with no gene match: 1. CDR3 size: 14 residues. The CDR3 here is CAWSRTGAGNTIYF. CDR3 DNA sequence: TGTGCCTGGAGTCGGACAGGGGCTGGAAACACCATATATTTT.

This clone was seen just once. The chain has TRBV6-5 and TRBJ1-1, with D perhaps matching TRBD1 (6 bases). This CDR3 contains 14 residues. Germline loops: CDR1 MNHEY, CDR2 SVGAGI. Between the trimmed V and J ends, which lost 5 bases and 1 base, there was a span of 11 bases. Here the CDR3 reads CASSPHRENTEAFF. The CDR3 bases are TGTGCCAGCAGTCCCCACAGGGAGAACACTGAAGCTTTCTTT.

This chain joins TRBV10-3 and TRBJ1-4; D not certain. Germline CDR1 is ENHRY and CDR2 is SYGVKD. Trimming shortened V by 3 bases and J by 3 bases, and 5 bases separated the two germline ends. The CDR3 loop spans 13 amino acids. DNA for the CDR3: TGTGCCATCAGTGACACATCTAATGAAAAACTGTTTTTT. It codes for CAISDTSNEKLFF.

The chain couples TRBV19 to TRBJ2-1; D is possibly TRBD1 (7 bases). Germline V gives CDR1 LNHDA, CDR2 SQIVND (reference sequence). CDR3 length: 15 amino acids. Trimming stripped 1 base from V and 6 bases from J, with 13 bases between. The CDR3 DNA follows: TGTGCCAGTAGTATAGCGGGCCAGGGGGGCAATGAGCAGTTCTTC. Amino acids: CASSIAGQGGNEQFF.

This chain links TRBV5-1 with TRBJ2-3; D perhaps matches TRBD2 (6 bases). CDR1 is SGHRS, CDR2 YFSETQ, per germline. This CDR3 region has 13 residues. The V and J ends lost 1 base and 6 bases respectively, with 9 bases between them. The CDR3 sequence: CASSLTSRDTQYF. The CDR3 DNA follows: TGCGCCAGCAGCTTGACTAGCAGGGATACGCAGTATTTT.

The chain employs TRBV7-9 and TRBJ2-3; D might be TRBD2 (6 bases). Looked up from germline, CDR1 is SEHNR and CDR2 is FQNEAQ (reference sequence). The germline V and J ends were trimmed by 5 bases and 7 bases, with 13 bases remaining between them. The CDR3 has 13 residues. Here the CDR3 reads CASSDHLAYTQYF. CDR3 nucleotides: TGTGCCAGCAGCGACCACCTAGCGTATACGCAGTATTTT.

The chain carries TRBV9 and TRBJ1-1, with D perhaps matching TRBD1 (6 bases). V dropped 4 bases and J dropped 6 bases, with 19 bases sitting between them. Germline assignment: CDR1 SGDLS and CDR2 YYNGEE. The CDR3 has 15 residues. The CDR3 loop reads CASSPSTRGAAEAFF. Here the CDR3 DNA reads TGTGCCAGCAGCCCCTCGACCAGGGGTGCGGCTGAAGCTTTCTTT.

V usage is TRBV6-1 and J usage is TRBJ1-5; D gene unclear. Between the trimmed V and J ends, which lost 7 bases and 0 bases, there was a span of 7 bases. The CDR3 is 13 residues long. Germline loops: CDR1 MNHNS, CDR2 SASEGT. CDR3 residues: CASTSVSNQPQHF. DNA for the CDR3: TGTGCCAGCACCTCAGTTAGCAATCAGCCCCAGCATTTT.

The chain combines TRBV27 with TRBJ2-7, with 13 bases fitting TRBD2. The CDR3 is 17 amino acids. Germline trimming cut 5 bases from V and 3 bases from J; bases unmatched to any gene: 10. Germline CDR1 MNHEY, CDR2 SMNVEV (reference sequence). CDR3 in DNA: TGTGCCAGCAGTACGGGGACTAGCGGGAAAAGGGACTACGAGCAGTACTTC. Its translation is CASSTGTSGKRDYEQYF.

This clone has only one observation. One junction end does not reproduce the germline sequence, and a read error may be involved. The rearrangement links TRBV5-6 to TRBJ2-7; TRBD2 matches at 7 bases. Germline values: CDR1 SGHDT, CDR2 YYEEEE. There are 16 residues in the CDR3. The CDR3 DNA is TGTGCCAGCAGCTTGGGAGCGGGGTTCGGCTCCTACAAGCAGTACTTC. Its protein product is CASSLGAGFGSYKQYF.

This clone was recorded a few times. The V and J genes are TRBV7-2 and TRBJ2-1; weak D call: TRBD2 (5 bases). CDR3 length: 15 residues. V was trimmed by 2 bases and J by 2 bases, leaving 10 bases between them. Germline V gene sequence: CDR1 SGHTA, CDR2 FQGNSA. The chain's CDR3 is CASSLSDFTYNEQFF. The CDR3 DNA reads as TGTGCCAGCAGCTTATCGGACTTCACCTACAATGAGCAGTTCTTC. Combining the CDR3 with reference TRBV7-2 and TRBJ2-1 gives the whole variable domain GAGVSQSPSNKVTEKGKDVELRCDPISGHTALYWYRQSLGQGLEFLIYFQGNSAPDKSGLPSDRFSAERTGGSVSTLTIQRTQQEDSAVYLCASSLSDFTYNEQFFGPGTRLTVL.

This chain links TRBV5-1 with TRBJ2-5, with TRBD2 as a possible D gene (6 bases). The CDR3 covers 17 residues. Trimming pared 3 bases from V and 2 bases from J, leaving 20 bases between. Germline V gives CDR1 SGHRS, CDR2 YFSETQ. For the CDR3, the DNA is TGCGCCAGCAGCTGGAGGGGCCGTAAAGGGTATCAAGAGACCCAGTACTTC. Protein product: CASSWRGRKGYQETQYF.

V is TRBV10-3 and J is TRBJ1-3, with D possibly TRBD1 on 5 matching bases. This CDR3 contains 16 residues. Germline V CDR1 and CDR2: ENHRY, SYGVKD. V lost 6 bases to trimming and J lost 0 bases, with 15 bases between them. The CDR3 protein is CAISQQVAPSGNTIYF. Written as DNA, the CDR3 is TGTGCCATCAGCCAACAGGTTGCCCCCTCTGGAAACACCATATATTTT.

The chain is built from TRBV28 and TRBJ2-4; 7 bases map to TRBD1. This CDR3 has 14 residues. J lost 4 bases, V lost 5 bases, and 5 bases had no gene match. CDR1 and CDR2 from the germline V gene are MDHEN and SYDVKM. CDR3 DNA: TGTGCCAGCAGTGGGGGACAGCTAAAAAACATTCAGTACTTC. It encodes CASSGGQLKNIQYF.

The chain recombines TRBV6-1 with TRBJ1-4, with 7 positions matching TRBD1. CDR3 length: 14 residues. Per germline, CDR1 MNHNS and CDR2 SASEGT. V shed 5 bases, J shed 5 bases, and the junction held 5 bases outside the gene matches. CDR3 DNA: TGTGCCAGCAGTTTGGGACAGACAAATGAAAAACTGTTTTTT. The encoded protein is CASSLGQTNEKLFF.

V usage is TRBV2 and J usage is TRBJ2-1; 11 nucleotides agree with TRBD1. Unmatched junction bases numbered 6, after V lost 4 bases and J lost 7 bases. The CDR3 is 15 residues long. The germline V gene has CDR1 SNHLY and CDR2 FYNNEI. The CDR3 DNA reads TGTGCCAGCAGTGTGGACAGGGGGCTTAGGAATGAGCAGTTCTTC. Its translation is CASSVDRGLRNEQFF.